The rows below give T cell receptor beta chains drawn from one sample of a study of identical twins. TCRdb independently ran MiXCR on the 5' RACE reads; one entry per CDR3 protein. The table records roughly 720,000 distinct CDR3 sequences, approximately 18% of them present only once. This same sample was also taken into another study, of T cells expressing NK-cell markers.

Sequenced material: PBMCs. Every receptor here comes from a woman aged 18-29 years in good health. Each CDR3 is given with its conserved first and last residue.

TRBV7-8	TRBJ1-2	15	CASSLEIGTGSGYTF
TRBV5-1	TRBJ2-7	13	CASTAGGGYEQYF
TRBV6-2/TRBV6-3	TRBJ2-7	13	CASSYGGGREQYF
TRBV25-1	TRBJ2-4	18	CASSETRGSGGSKNIQYF
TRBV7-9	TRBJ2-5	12	CASSLNLGAQYF
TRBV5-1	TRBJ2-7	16	CASSPQGQKLGYEQYF
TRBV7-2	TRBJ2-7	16	CASSVPAAGPGNEQYF
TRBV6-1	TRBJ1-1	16	CASTIKGSAGTSEAFF
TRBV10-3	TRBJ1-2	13	CAIGGDSNYGYTF
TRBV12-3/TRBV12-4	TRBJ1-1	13	CASSLARGTEAFF
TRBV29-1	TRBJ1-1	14	CSVGRGLMNTEAFF
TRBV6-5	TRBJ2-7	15	CASSYSRTGLWEQYF
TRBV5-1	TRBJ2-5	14	CASSPKQVEETQYF
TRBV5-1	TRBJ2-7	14	CASSSTGLGGEQYF
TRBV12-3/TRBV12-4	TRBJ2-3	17	CASSPGSSPPHTDTQYF
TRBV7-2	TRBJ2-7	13	CASSRGVSYEQYF
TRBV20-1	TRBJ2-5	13	CSARCRDQETQYF
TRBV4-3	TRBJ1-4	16	CASSQGDRGRGEKLFF
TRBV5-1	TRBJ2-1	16	CASSLGGTGVYNEQFF
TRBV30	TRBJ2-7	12	CAWKGGHYEQYF
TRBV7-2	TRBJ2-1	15	CASSFPLGLGHEQFF
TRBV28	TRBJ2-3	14	CASSSGRYTDTQYF
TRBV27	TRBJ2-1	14	CASSLDYANNEQFF
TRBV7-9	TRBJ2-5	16	CASIQSGRGFQETQYF